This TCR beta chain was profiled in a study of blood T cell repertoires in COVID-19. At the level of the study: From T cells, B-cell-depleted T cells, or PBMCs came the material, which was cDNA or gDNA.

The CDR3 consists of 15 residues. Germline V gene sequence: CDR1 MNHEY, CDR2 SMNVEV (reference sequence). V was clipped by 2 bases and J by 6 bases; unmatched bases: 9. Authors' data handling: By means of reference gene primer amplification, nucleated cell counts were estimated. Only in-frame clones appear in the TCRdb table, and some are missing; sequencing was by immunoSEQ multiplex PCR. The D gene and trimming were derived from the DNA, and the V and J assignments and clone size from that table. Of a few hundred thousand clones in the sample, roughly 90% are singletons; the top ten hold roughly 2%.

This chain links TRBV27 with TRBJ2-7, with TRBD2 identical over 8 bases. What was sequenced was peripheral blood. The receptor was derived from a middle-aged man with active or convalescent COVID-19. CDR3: CASSLIGTSNGEQYF. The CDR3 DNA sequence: TGTGCCAGCAGTTTAATCGGGACTAGTAATGGCGAGCAGTACTTC.